The clone carrying this T cell receptor (beta chain) has a single count. V lost 2 bases, J lost 5 bases, and 15 bases lay in between. The germline gives CDR1 MNHNS, CDR2 SASEGT. This CDR3 region has 15 residues. Profiling relied on immunoSEQ multiplex PCR, and the TCRdb table lists in-frame clones only, not all of them. Here the sample spans tens of thousands of clones, less than 99% being singletons. This sample is drawn from a study of technical replicates of blood from a handful of donors. This sequence joins TRBV6-1 and TRBJ1-1; D may be TRBD1 (5 bases). This sequence was found in a human donor in good health. Source material: T cells isolated from PBMCs. The CDR3, as DNA: TGTGCCAGCAGTGAACGGTGGGGCGTGAGGACTGAAGCTTTCTTT. This gives the protein CASSERWGVRTEAFF.